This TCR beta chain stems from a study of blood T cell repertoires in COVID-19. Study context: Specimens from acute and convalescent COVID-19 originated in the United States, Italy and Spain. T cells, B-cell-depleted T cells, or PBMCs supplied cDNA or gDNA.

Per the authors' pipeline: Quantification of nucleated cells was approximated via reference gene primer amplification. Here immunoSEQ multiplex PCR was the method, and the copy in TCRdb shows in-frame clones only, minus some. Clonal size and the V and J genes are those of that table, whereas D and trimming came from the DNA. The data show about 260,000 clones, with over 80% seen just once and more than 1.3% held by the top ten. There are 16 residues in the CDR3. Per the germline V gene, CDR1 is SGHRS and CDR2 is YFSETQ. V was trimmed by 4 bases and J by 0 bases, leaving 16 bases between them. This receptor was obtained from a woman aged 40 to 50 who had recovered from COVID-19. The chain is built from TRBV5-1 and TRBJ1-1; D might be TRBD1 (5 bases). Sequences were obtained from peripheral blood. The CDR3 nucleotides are TGCGCCAGCAGCCCCATGGGGGGACGGATGAACACTGAAGCTTTCTTT. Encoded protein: CASSPMGGRMNTEAFF.